This T cell receptor beta chain is drawn from a study of T cells in localized non-small cell lung cancer (dated by TCRdb to the early 2020s). Notes on the research overall: The study analyzed T cell repertoires of a few hundred early-stage NSCLC patients, comparing tumors and uninvolved tumor-adjacent lungs. The cohort consisted of around 250 treatment-naive NSCLC patients whose localized lung tumors had been resected. NSCLC patients had a mean age of approximately 66 years, and 129 were male and about a hundred female. General findings and caveats noted by the study authors: Because the study design was exploratory, TCR variables were selected using unadjusted p-values without false-discovery rate correction. Of the top 100 tumor clones, a median of roughly 56 were detected in paired uninvolved adjacent lung; roughly 26 were also among that lung's top 100. Because multi-region sequencing of the tumors was not done, intratumor heterogeneity could not be ruled out. The highest T cell clonality was observed in uninvolved tumor-adjacent lung, where clonality exceeded that of tumor, suggesting that antigenic responses were more focused in uninvolved tumor-adjacent lung. Longer overall survival was associated with higher blood T cell density, whereas shorter survival was associated with higher adjacent-lung clonality.

In regard to this clone: What this receptor recognizes is not known. One base away there is no much larger clone; base qualities are not given.

At diagnosis, tumor, uninvolved tumor-adjacent lung and peripheral blood were collected and then preserved as a mix of FFPE and fresh-frozen material. For TCR repertoire profiling, blood samples were analyzed as peripheral blood mononuclear cells. TCR beta CDR3 regions were sequenced from DNA using the immunoSEQ Assay. Under the source paper's analysis protocol: T cell density was computed as TCR beta template counts normalized to usable DNA estimated by amplifying housekeeping genes. Using the preseqR package, richness was estimated by extrapolating to 120,000 templates for tissue samples and 400,000 templates for PBMC samples. Clonality was defined by subtracting Pielou's evenness from one. Differential abundance testing on productive amino-acid clonotypes, with a minimum total count of 5 and an alpha of 0.1, was used to identify tissue-enriched TCRs. The Jaccard Index and the Morisita Overlap Index were used to measure how much the repertoires overlapped between compartments. GLIPH grouped TCR beta CDR3s together with public tetramer-defined viral CDR3s, and a viral motif had to include at least three viral sequences and show V-gene enrichment. This is the immuneACCESS table as TCRdb keeps it, with only in-frame sequences that have V and J called. A part of the clones is gone; compared with another copy, unresolved V genes explain less than half, and the rest is unexplained. V and J calls and clone size follow that table, whereas D and trimming were derived from the DNA. Across this sample there are 70,000 to 100,000 clones, with about 84% seen only once. Jointly, the top ten make up 8.5% to 10% of the sample.

The junction shows trimming of 4 bases on V and 6 bases on J, plus 18 bases between the germline ends. Including cysteine and phenylalanine, the CDR3 has 15 amino acids. CDR3 DNA only is kept here, 45 bases in frame from base 1. The CDR1 and CDR2 encoded by the germline V gene are LGHNA and YSLEER. Sequences were derived from peripheral blood, sampled before any cancer treatment. This chain is built from TRBV4-3 and TRBJ1-2, and TRBD1 may be the D gene, going by 6 matching bases. This receptor was taken from a female donor older than 55 with stage I lung adenocarcinoma. The CDR3 reads as follows: CASSPRSGGVHGYTF. At the DNA level, the sequence is TGCGCCAGCAGCCCACGCTCGGGGGGCGTCCATGGCTACACCTTC.